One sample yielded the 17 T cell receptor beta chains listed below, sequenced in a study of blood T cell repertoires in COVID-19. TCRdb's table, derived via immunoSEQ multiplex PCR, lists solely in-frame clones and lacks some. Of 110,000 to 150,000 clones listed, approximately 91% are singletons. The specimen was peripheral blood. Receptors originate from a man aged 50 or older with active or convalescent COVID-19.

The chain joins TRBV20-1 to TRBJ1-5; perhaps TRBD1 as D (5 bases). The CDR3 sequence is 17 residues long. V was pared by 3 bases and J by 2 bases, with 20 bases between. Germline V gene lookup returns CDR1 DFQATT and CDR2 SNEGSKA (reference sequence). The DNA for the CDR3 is TGCAGTGCTAGTGATGCCTGGGGGGTTGAGGGCAATCAGCCCCAGCATTTT. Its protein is CSASDAWGVEGNQPQHF.

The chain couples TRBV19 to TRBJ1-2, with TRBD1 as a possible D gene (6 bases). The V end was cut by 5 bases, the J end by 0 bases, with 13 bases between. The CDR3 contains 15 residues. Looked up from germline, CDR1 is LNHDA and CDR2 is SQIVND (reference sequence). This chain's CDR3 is CASSVPRQANYGYTF. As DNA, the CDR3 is TGTGCCAGTAGTGTACCACGACAGGCTAACTATGGCTACACCTTC. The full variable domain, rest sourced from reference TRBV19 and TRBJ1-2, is DGGITQSPKYLFRKEGQNVTLSCEQNLNHDAMYWYRQDPGQGLRLIYYSQIVNDFQKGDIAEGYSVSREKKESFPLTVTSAQKNPTAFYLCASSVPRQANYGYTFGSGTRLTVV.

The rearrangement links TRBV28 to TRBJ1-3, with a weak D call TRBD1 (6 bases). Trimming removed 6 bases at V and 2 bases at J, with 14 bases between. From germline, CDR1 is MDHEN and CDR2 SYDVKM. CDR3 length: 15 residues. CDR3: CASRGQGSPGNTIYF. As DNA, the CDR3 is TGTGCCAGCAGAGGCCAGGGGTCACCTGGAAACACCATATATTTT.

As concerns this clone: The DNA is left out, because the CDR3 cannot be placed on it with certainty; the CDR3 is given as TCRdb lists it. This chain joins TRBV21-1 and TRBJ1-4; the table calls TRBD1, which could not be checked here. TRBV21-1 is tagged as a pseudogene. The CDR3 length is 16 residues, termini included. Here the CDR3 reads CASSKEFARGAEKLFF.

CDR3 region: CASSTLSNQPQHF. Here the CDR3 DNA reads TGTGCCAGCAGTACTCTTAGCAATCAGCCCCAGCATTTT. This chain connects TRBV6-5 to TRBJ1-5; D unclear. V was trimmed by 5 bases and J by 0 bases, leaving 5 bases between them. The CDR3 totals 13 residues. Germline V gene lookup returns CDR1 MNHEY and CDR2 SVGAGI.

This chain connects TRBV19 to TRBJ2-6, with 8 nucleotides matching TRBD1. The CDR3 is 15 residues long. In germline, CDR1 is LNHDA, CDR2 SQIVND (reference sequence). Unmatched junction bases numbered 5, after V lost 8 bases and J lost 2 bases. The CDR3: CASDPTGAGANVLTF. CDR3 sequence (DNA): TGTGCCAGTGACCCGACAGGGGCTGGGGCCAACGTCCTGACTTTC.

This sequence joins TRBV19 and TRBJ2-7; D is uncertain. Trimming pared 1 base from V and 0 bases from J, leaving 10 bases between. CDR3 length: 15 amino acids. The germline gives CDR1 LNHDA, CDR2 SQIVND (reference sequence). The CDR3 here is CASSIVGRSSYEQYF. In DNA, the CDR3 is TGTGCCAGTAGTATAGTGGGCCGTTCCTCCTACGAGCAGTACTTC.

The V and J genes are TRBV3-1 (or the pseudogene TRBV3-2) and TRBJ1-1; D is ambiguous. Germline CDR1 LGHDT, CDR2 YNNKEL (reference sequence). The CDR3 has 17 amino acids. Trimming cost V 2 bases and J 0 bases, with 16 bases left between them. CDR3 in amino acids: CASSQRGLGSLNTEAFF. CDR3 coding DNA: TGTGCCAGCAGCCAAAGAGGGCTGGGGTCTCTGAACACTGAAGCTTTCTTT.

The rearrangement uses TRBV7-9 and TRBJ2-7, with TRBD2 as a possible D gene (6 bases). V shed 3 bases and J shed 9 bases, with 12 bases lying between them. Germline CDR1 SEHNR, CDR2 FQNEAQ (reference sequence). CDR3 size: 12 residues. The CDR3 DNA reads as TGTGCCAGCAGCTTGGGACTGCCTAGGCAGTACTTC. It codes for CASSLGLPRQYF.

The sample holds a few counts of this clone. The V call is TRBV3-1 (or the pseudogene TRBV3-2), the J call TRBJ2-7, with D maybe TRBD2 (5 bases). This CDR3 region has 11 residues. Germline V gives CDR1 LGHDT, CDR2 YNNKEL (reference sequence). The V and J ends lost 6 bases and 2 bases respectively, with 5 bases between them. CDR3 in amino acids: CASRGAYEQYF. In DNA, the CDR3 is TGTGCCAGCAGGGGAGCCTACGAGCAGTACTTC.

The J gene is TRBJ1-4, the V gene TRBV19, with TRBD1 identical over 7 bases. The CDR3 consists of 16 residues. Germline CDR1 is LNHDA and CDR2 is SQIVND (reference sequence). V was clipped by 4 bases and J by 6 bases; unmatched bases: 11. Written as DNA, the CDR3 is TGTGCCAGTAGTACACCCCCCGGACAGGTGGATGAAAAACTGTTTTTT. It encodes CASSTPPGQVDEKLFF.

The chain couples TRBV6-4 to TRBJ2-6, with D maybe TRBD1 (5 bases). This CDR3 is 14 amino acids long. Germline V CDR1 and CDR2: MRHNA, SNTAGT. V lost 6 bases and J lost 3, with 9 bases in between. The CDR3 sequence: CASSAGIGANVLTF. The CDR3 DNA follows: TGTGCCAGCAGCGCAGGGATTGGGGCCAACGTCCTGACTTTC.

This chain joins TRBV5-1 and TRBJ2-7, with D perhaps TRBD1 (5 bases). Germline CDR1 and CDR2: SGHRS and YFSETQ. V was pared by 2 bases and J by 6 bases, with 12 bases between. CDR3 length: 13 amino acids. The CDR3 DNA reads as TGCGCCAGCAGCTTAACAGGTATGCGCGAGCAGTACTTC. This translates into CASSLTGMREQYF.

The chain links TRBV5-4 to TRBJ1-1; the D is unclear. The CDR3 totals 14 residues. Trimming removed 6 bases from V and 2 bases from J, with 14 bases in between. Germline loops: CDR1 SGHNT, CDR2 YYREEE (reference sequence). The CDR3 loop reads CASIAGGGNTEAFF. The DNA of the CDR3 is TGTGCCAGCATCGCTGGAGGCGGTAACACTGAAGCTTTCTTT.

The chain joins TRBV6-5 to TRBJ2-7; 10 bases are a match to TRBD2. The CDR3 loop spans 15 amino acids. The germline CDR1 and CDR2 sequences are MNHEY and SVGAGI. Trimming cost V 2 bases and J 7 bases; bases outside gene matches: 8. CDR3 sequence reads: CASSYPSGGIWEQYF. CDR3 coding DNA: TGTGCCAGCAGTTACCCTAGCGGGGGCATTTGGGAGCAGTACTTC.

The CDR3 sequence: CASSLVWDRLVTGELFF. CDR3 coding DNA: TGTGCCAGCAGCTTAGTATGGGACAGGCTAGTGACCGGGGAGCTGTTTTTT. The chain joins TRBV7-6 to TRBJ2-2; 8 positions match TRBD1. The V gene's germline CDR1 is SGHVS and CDR2 FNYEAQ. This CDR3 contains 17 residues. V shed 1 base, J shed 5 bases, and the junction held 9 bases outside the gene matches.

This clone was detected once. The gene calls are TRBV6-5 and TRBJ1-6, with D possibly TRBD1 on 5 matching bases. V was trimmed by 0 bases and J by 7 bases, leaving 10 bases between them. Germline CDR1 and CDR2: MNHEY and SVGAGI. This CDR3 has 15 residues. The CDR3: CASSYSARVNSPLHF. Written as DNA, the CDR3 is TGTGCCAGCAGTTACTCGGCCAGGGTAAATTCACCCCTCCACTTT.